This T cell receptor (beta chain) is from a study of T cell changes during pregnancy in multiple sclerosis. Profiling relied on immunoSEQ multiplex PCR, and the TCRdb table lists in-frame clones only, not all of them. The table records about 23,000 clones, around 89% of them present only once. CDR3 length: 16 residues. V lost 0 bases and J lost 7; bases outside the gene matches: 9. The germline gives CDR1 LGHNA, CDR2 YNFKEQ. The chain carries TRBV4-2 and TRBJ1-1, with TRBD1 identical over 9 bases. The source is a female donor with multiple sclerosis, enrolled in a pregnancy study. Sequenced material: CD8+ T cells from peripheral blood mononuclear cells, taken in the first trimester of pregnancy. The CDR3, as DNA: TGTGCCAGCAGCCAAGAGGGGGGACAGGGTGTTGGTGAAGCTTTCTTT. Translating it yields CASSQEGGQGVGEAFF.